This T cell receptor beta chain appears in the sequencing data of a study of blood T cell repertoires in COVID-19. Study in general: Researchers got acute and convalescent COVID-19 samples from the United States, Italy and Spain.

Sequencing used immunoSEQ multiplex PCR; TCRdb keeps in-frame clones, though not all of them. The table lists a few hundred thousand clones, approximately 84% of them singletons. Germline loops: CDR1 KGHSH, CDR2 LQKENI. Trimming stripped 2 bases from V and 8 bases from J, with 7 bases between. The CDR3 is 12 residues long. Assignments of participants to cohorts depended upon their own reported clinical history. Exposed enrollees had met someone with a PCR-confirmed or clinician-diagnosed COVID-19 case at some point within the 2 weeks before study entry. This receptor was obtained from a woman between 50 and 59 years old who had been exposed to COVID-19. This chain links TRBV18 with TRBJ1-3; no definite D call. The sequenced material came from PBMCs or T cells enriched from blood (not recorded which). The CDR3 region is CASSPIADTIYF. CDR3 sequence (DNA): TGTGCCAGCTCACCAATAGCGGACACCATATATTTT.